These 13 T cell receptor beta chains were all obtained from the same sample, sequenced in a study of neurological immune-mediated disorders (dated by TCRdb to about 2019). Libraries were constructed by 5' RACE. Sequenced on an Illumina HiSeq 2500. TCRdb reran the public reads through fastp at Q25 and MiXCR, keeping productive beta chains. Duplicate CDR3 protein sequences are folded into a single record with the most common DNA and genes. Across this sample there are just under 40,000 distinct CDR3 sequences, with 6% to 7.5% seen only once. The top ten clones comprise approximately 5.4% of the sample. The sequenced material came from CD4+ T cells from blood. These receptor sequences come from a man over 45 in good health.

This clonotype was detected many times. CDR3 in amino acids: CASSYPGTSGRETQYF. The CDR3 DNA is TGTGCCAGCAGTTACCCCGGGACTAGCGGGAGGGAGACCCAGTACTTC. V gene TRBV6-6 combines with J gene TRBJ2-5; 15 bases align to TRBD2. The trim removed 2 bases at V and 5 bases at J, leaving 3 bases unmatched. This CDR3 has 16 amino acids. Germline V gene data show CDR1 as MNHNY and CDR2 as SVGAGI (reference sequence).

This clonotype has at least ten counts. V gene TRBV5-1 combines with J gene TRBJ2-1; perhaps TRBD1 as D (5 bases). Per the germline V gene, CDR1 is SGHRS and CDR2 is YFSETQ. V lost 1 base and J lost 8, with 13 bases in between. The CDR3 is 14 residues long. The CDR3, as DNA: TGCGCCAGCAGCTTGACAGGTTTTTTGGATGAGCAGTTCTTC. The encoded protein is CASSLTGFLDEQFF.

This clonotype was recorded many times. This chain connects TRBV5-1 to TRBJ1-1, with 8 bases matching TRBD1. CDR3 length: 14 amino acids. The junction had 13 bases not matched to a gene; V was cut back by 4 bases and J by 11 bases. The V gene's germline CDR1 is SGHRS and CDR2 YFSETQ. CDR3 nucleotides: TGCGCCAGCAGCGTGGGACAGGCGGTTGCGGGGGCTTTCTTT. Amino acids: CASSVGQAVAGAFF.

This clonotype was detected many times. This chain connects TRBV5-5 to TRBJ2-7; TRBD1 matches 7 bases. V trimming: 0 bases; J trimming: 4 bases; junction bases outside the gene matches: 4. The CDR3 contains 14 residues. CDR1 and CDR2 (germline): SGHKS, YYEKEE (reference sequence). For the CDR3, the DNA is TGTGCCAGCAGCTTGGCAGCACAGGGGTACGAGCAGTACTTC. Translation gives CASSLAAQGYEQYF.

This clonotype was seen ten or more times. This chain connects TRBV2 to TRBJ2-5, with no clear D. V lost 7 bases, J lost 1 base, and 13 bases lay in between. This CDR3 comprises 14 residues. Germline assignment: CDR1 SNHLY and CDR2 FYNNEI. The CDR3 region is CASMLGMPQETQYF. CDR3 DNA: TGTGCCAGCATGTTGGGGATGCCCCAAGAGACCCAGTACTTC.

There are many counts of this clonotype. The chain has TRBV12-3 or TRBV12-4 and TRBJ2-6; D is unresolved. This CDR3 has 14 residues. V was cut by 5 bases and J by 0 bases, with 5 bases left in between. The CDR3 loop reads CASSRASGANVLTF. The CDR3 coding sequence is TGTGCCAGCAGTCGGGCCTCTGGGGCCAACGTCCTGACTTTC.

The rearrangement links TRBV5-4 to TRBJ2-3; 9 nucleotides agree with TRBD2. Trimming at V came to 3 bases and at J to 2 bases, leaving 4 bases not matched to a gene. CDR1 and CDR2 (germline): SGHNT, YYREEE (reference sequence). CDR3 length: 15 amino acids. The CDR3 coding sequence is TGTGCCAGCAGCTCCGGCGGGAGGGTCACAGATACGCAGTATTTT. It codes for CASSSGGRVTDTQYF.

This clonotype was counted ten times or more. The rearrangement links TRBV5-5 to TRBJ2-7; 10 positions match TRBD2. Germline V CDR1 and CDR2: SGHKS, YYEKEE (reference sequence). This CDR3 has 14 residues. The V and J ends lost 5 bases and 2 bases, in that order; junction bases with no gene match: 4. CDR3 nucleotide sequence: TGTGCCAGCAGGGAAGGACTAGCGGCCTACGAGCAGTACTTC. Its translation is CASREGLAAYEQYF. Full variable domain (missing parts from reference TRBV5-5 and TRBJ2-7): DAGVTQSPTHLIKTRGQQVTLRCSPISGHKSVSWYQQVLGQGPQFIFQYYEKEERGRGNFPDRFSARQFPNYSSELNVNALLLGDSALYLCASREGLAAYEQYFGPGTRLTVT.

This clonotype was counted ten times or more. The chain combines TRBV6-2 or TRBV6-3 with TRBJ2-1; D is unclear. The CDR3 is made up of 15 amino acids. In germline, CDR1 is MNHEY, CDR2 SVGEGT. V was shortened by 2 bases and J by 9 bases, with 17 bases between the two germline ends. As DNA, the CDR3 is TGTGCCAGCAGTTACCCCGCTTCGGAGCGTCCTGAGCAGTTCTTC. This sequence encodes CASSYPASERPEQFF.

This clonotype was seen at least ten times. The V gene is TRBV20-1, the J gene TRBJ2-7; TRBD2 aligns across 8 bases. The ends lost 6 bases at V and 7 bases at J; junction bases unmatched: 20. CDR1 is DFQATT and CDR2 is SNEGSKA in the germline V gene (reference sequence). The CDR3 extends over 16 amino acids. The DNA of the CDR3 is TGCAGTGCCGCGCGGCGAGGACTAGCACTCCCGGGGGAGCAGTACTTC. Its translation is CSAARRGLALPGEQYF.

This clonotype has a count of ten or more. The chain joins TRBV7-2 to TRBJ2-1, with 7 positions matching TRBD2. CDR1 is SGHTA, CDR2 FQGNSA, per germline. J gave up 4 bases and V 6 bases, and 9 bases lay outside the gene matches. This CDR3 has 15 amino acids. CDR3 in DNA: TGTGCCAGCAGACCTCCGGGACTACCTTACAATGAGCAGTTCTTC. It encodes CASRPPGLPYNEQFF.

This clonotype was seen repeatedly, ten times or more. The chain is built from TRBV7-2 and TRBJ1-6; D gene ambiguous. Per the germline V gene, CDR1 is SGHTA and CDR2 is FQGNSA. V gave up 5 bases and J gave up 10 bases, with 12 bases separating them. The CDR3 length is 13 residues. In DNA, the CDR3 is TGTGCCAGCAGCCGCCAGGTTCGATCACCCCTCCACTTT. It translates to CASSRQVRSPLHF.

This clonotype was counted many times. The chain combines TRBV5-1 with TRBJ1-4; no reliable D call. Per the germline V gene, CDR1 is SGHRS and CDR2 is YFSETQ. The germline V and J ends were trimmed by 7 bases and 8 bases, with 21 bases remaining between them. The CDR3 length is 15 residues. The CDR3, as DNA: TGCGCCAGCCAATGGTCCACGGGGAACGTAGAAAAACTGTTTTTT. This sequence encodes CASQWSTGNVEKLFF.